The rows below give T cell receptor beta chains drawn from one sample of a study of cytomegalovirus exposure and HLA in healthy donors. Measured with immunoSEQ multiplex PCR; TCRdb has only the in-frame clones, and not every one. The table records under 200,000 clones, 80% to 85% of them present only once. What was sequenced was PBMCs. The receptors were sampled from a man in his forties in good health and CMV-seropositive. Each CDR3 is given with its conserved first and last residue. Each record gives: V gene, D gene, CDR3 length, J gene, clone size, CDR3 protein, CDR3 DNA. A D gene is named only where the DNA matches it firmly. Size is stated for part of the rows, as once, few or many counts, or as a class when the clone is expanded.

TRBV10-3,.,14,TRBJ1-2,.,CAITETDTNYGYTF,TGTGCCATCACCGAGACAGACACTAACTATGGCTACACCTTC
TRBV7-3,TRBD2,13,TRBJ2-5,.,CASSRTGGETQYF,TGTGCCAGCAGCCGAACGGGGGGGGAGACCCAGTACTTC
TRBV7-2,TRBD1,13,TRBJ1-2,.,CASSSTGAGGYTF,TGTGCCAGCAGCTCCACAGGGGCTGGCGGCTACACCTTC
TRBV13,TRBD1,16,TRBJ1-2,.,CASSLLTGEANYGYTF,TGTGCCAGCAGCTTACTGACAGGGGAAGCTAACTATGGCTACACCTTC
TRBV7-9,.,15,TRBJ1-2,.,CASTLSGIPNYGYTF,TGTGCCAGCACCTTATCAGGGATCCCTAACTATGGCTACACCTTC
TRBV5-1,.,14,TRBJ2-3,.,CASSLVQGADTQYF,TGCGCCAGCAGCTTGGTACAGGGTGCAGATACGCAGTATTTT
TRBV5-1,TRBD2,15,TRBJ2-7,few,CASSTELAGNYEQYF,TGCGCCAGCAGCACGGAACTAGCGGGGAACTACGAGCAGTACTTC
TRBV28,.,13,TRBJ1-2,.,CASSLTQMRGYTF,TGTGCCAGCAGTTTAACCCAAATGCGTGGCTACACCTTC
TRBV5-4,TRBD1,15,TRBJ1-2,few,CASSQSTGGLYGYTF,TGTGCCAGCAGCCAATCGACAGGGGGCCTCTATGGCTACACCTTC
TRBV9,TRBD1,15,TRBJ1-1,.,CASSDGQGRKTEAFF,TGTGCCAGCAGCGATGGACAGGGAAGGAAGACTGAAGCTTTCTTT
TRBV10-1,TRBD2,16,TRBJ2-3,.,CASSEPEREITDTQYF,TGCGCCAGCAGTGAACCTGAGCGGGAAATCACAGATACGCAGTATTTT
TRBV7-2,.,17,TRBJ1-6,.,CASSFAGSSSYNSPLHF,TGTGCCAGCAGCTTTGCCGGGTCGAGCTCCTATAATTCACCCCTCCACTTT
TRBV30,.,20,TRBJ1-1,once,CAWSVFSWVGGETMNTEAFF,TGTGCCTGGAGTGTATTCTCATGGGTGGGGGGAGAAACGATGAACACTGAAGCTTTCTTT
TRBV9,TRBD2,17,TRBJ2-5,.,CASSPVGTSGGAETQYF,TGTGCCAGCAGCCCCGTCGGGACTAGCGGGGGGGCAGAGACCCAGTACTTC
TRBV5-1,.,15,TRBJ2-3,.,CASSLSGIQTDTQYF,TGCGCCAGCAGCTTGTCAGGGATACAAACAGATACGCAGTATTTT
TRBV7-6,TRBD1,16,TRBJ1-1,.,CASSLVAGGRGTEAFF,TGTGCCAGCAGCTTAGTGGCAGGGGGTCGGGGAACTGAAGCTTTCTTT
TRBV28,TRBD1,17,TRBJ2-2,.,CASSPRTGGVLTGELFF,TGTGCCAGCAGTCCCAGGACAGGGGGCGTCCTGACCGGGGAGCTGTTTTTT
TRBV5-4,TRBD1,16,TRBJ2-4,.,CASSTGGQGAKNIQYF,TGTGCCAGCAGCACCGGGGGACAGGGGGCCAAAAACATTCAGTACTTC
TRBV11-2,TRBD2,17,TRBJ2-1,.,CASSLGTSGGAYNEQFF,TGTGCCAGCAGCTTAGGGACTAGCGGGGGGGCCTACAATGAGCAGTTCTTC
TRBV10-2,.,13,TRBJ2-5,.,CASSGLRVETQYF,TGCGCCAGCAGTGGATTGAGGGTAGAGACCCAGTACTTC
TRBV28,.,13,TRBJ1-5,once,CASSPQINQPQHF,TGTGCCAGCAGTCCGCAGATCAATCAGCCCCAGCATTTT
TRBV5-4,TRBD1,15,TRBJ2-7,.,CASSLVGTGSYEQYF,TGTGCCAGCAGCTTGGTCGGGACAGGGTCCTACGAGCAGTACTTC
TRBV6-1,TRBD2,16,TRBJ2-2,.,CASSEEAGGLTGELFF,TGTGCCAGCAGTGAAGAGGCGGGGGGGCTCACCGGGGAGCTGTTTTTT
TRBV15,TRBD1,13,TRBJ2-7,once,CATSSAGGAIQYF,TGTGCCACCAGCAGTGCAGGGGGTGCGATTCAGTACTTC
TRBV27,TRBD2,13,TRBJ2-1,.,CASRASGYNEQFF,TGTGCCAGCAGGGCTAGCGGCTACAATGAGCAGTTCTTC
TRBV7-2,TRBD1,14,TRBJ1-2,few,CASSRTGEGYGYTF,TGTGCCAGCAGCCGAACAGGGGAAGGCTATGGCTACACCTTC
TRBV19,.,16,TRBJ2-7,.,CASSIDRNPSWSEQYF,TGTGCCAGTAGTATAGATCGAAACCCCAGTTGGAGCGAGCAGTACTTC
TRBV28,TRBD1,14,TRBJ1-2,.,CASRTYRGLDGYTF,TGTGCCAGCAGAACTTACAGGGGGTTGGATGGCTACACCTTC
TRBV19,TRBD1,14,TRBJ2-1,.,CASSPGTGTNEQFF,TGTGCCAGTAGCCCCGGGACAGGGACCAATGAGCAGTTCTTC
TRBV2,TRBD2,12,TRBJ2-7,.,CASGGDPREQYF,TGTGCCAGCGGGGGGGACCCACGCGAGCAGTACTTC
TRBV5-1,.,14,TRBJ2-3,.,CASSLLQGSDTQYF,TGCGCCAGCAGCTTGCTTCAGGGTTCAGATACGCAGTATTTT
TRBV28,TRBD2,15,TRBJ2-7,.,CASSPTSGGSYEQYF,TGTGCCAGCAGTCCGACTAGCGGGGGCTCCTACGAGCAGTACTTC
TRBV9,TRBD1,15,TRBJ2-3,few,CASSTLGGVADTQYF,TGTGCCAGCAGCACCCTAGGGGGCGTGGCAGATACGCAGTATTTT
TRBV5-4,TRBD1,17,TRBJ1-6,.,CASSSAGQGPANSPLHF,TGTGCCAGCAGCTCGGCTGGACAGGGGCCGGCGAATTCACCCCTCCACTTT
TRBV5-6,.,14,TRBJ2-7,few,CASSLVDSPYEQYF,TGTGCCAGCAGCTTGGTGGACAGCCCCTACGAGCAGTACTTC
TRBV6-5,.,15,TRBJ2-2,.,CASRRHGVRTGELFF,TGTGCCAGCAGACGCCACGGAGTCCGGACCGGGGAGCTGTTTTTT
TRBV30,.,15,TRBJ1-3,.,CAWSVLAPSGNTIYF,TGTGCCTGGAGTGTACTTGCCCCCTCTGGAAACACCATATATTTT
TRBV4-1,.,17,TRBJ2-1,.,CASSQERTPNIVDEQFF,TGCGCCAGCAGCCAAGAAAGGACTCCCAACATCGTAGATGAGCAGTTCTTC
TRBV7-3,TRBD1,16,TRBJ2-3,.,CASSLTGTGEADTQYF,TGTGCCAGCAGCTTAACGGGGACAGGGGAAGCAGATACGCAGTATTTT
TRBV19,.,12,TRBJ1-5,.,CASRGEVQPQHF,TGTGCCAGTAGAGGCGAGGTTCAGCCCCAGCATTTT
TRBV27,.,13,TRBJ2-7,.,CASSGEPMGEQYF,TGTGCCAGCAGTGGGGAGCCGATGGGCGAGCAGTACTTC
TRBV6-1,.,14,TRBJ2-5,.,CASSAGTPGETQYF,TGTGCCAGCAGTGCGGGGACACCCGGGGAGACCCAGTACTTC
TRBV5-1,.,16,TRBJ2-4,.,CASSLDRGMGKNIQYF,TGCGCCAGCAGCTTGGATCGGGGGATGGGCAAAAACATTCAGTACTTC
TRBV5-1,TRBD1,15,TRBJ1-6,.,CASSLGQGANSPLHF,TGCGCCAGCAGCTTGGGACAGGGGGCGAATTCACCCCTCCACTTT
TRBV4-3,TRBD2,15,TRBJ2-3,.,CASSQTSGGADTQYF,TGCGCCAGCAGCCAAACTAGCGGGGGGGCAGATACGCAGTATTTT
TRBV5-1,.,13,TRBJ1-2,.,CASSKGDPYGYTF,TGCGCCAGCAGCAAAGGAGACCCCTATGGCTACACCTTC
TRBV2,.,16,TRBJ2-1,.,CASTSSGLWSYNEQFF,TGTGCCAGTACCTCGAGCGGTCTTTGGTCCTACAATGAGCAGTTCTTC
TRBV5-6,TRBD1,13,TRBJ1-2,.,CASSSGQVYGYTF,TGTGCCAGCAGCTCGGGACAGGTCTATGGCTACACCTTC